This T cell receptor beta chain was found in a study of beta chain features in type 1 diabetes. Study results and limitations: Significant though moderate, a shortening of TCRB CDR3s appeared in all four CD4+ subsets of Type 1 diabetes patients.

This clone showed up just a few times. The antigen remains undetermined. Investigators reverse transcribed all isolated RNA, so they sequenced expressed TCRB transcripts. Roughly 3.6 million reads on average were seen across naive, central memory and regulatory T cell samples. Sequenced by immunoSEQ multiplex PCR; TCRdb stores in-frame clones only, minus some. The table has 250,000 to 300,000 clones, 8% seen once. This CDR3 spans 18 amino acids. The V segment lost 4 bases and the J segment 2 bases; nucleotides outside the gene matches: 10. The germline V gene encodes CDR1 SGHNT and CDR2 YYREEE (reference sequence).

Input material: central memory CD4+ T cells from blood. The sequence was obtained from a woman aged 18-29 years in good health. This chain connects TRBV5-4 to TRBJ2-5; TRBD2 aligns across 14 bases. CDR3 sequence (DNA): TGTGCCAGCAGCGGACTAGCGGGAGGTTCGGGACCACAAGAGACCCAGTACTTC. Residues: CASSGLAGGSGPQETQYF.